The entry that follows covers one TCR beta chain sequence. The data originate from a study of blood T cell repertoires in COVID-19. Study information: Italy, Spain and the United States were the sources of the convalescent and acute COVID-19 samples. Sample material is recorded as cDNA or gDNA derived from T cells, B-cell-depleted T cells, or PBMCs.

In the authors' workflow: Researchers report that nucleated cell counts were estimated from reference gene primer amplification. Profiling relied on immunoSEQ multiplex PCR, and the TCRdb table lists in-frame clones only, not all of them. V and J calls and clone size are those listed in that table; D and trimming were worked out from the DNA. The profile covers roughly 160,000 clones, with 80% to 90% appearing a single time and about 8.2% taken by the ten largest. This CDR3 contains 15 residues. The germline V gene encodes CDR1 MDHEN and CDR2 SYDVKM. V was clipped by 7 bases and J by 10 bases, with 23 bases between them.

The specimen sequenced was peripheral blood. The chain employs TRBV28 and TRBJ1-3; D is undetermined. The receptor's source is a man aged 55 to 69 with acute or convalescent COVID-19. CDR3 loop: CASNGGQEAFRTIYF. For the CDR3, the DNA is TGTGCCAGCAATGGAGGGCAGGAAGCCTTTCGTACCATATATTTT.